These 32 T cell receptor beta chains share one sample of origin, sequenced in a study of shared clonotypes between healthy human individuals. Profiling relied on immunoSEQ multiplex PCR, and the TCRdb table lists in-frame clones only, not all of them. The sample includes 2 million to 2.5 million clones, 90% to 97% of them seen just once. The sample comprised naive CD4+ T cells sorted from blood. Indicated subset: CD45RA+ positively selected. Receptor source: a man aged 18 to 30 in good health.

The CDR3 is CASSDPNYEQYF. The CDR3 DNA is TGCGCCAGCAGTGACCCGAACTACGAGCAGTACTTC. The chain couples TRBV5-1 to TRBJ2-7; D is ambiguous. The CDR3 spans 12 residues. Trimming removed 5 bases at V and 3 bases at J, with 9 bases between. Germline V gives CDR1 SGHRS, CDR2 YFSETQ.

This clone was seen once. The sample holds other DNA sequences that translate to the same CDR3. The rearrangement joins TRBV7-9 to TRBJ2-7; D gene unclear. Germline assignment: CDR1 SEHNR and CDR2 FQNEAQ (reference sequence). Trimming stripped 1 base from V and 3 bases from J, with 10 bases between. The CDR3 consists of 14 residues. CDR3 DNA sequence: TGTGCCAGCAGCTTAGATGGAAGCAGCTACGAGCAGTACTTC. This gives the protein CASSLDGSSYEQYF. The full variable domain, completed using reference TRBV7-9 and TRBJ2-7, is DTGVSQNPRHKITKRGQNVTFRCDPISEHNRLYWYRQTLGQGPEFLTYFQNEAQLEKSRLLSDRFSAERPKGSFSTLEIQRTEQGDSAMYLCASSLDGSSYEQYFGPGTRLTVT.

This chain links TRBV2 with TRBJ2-7; D unclear. CDR1 is SNHLY, CDR2 FYNNEI, per germline. Deletions cut 6 bases from V and 0 bases from J, with 12 bases between. The CDR3 contains 14 residues. The CDR3 DNA follows: TGTGCCAGCAGAACGAGCCCAACCTCCTACGAGCAGTACTTC. It is translated as CASRTSPTSYEQYF. The complete variable domain, with remaining parts taken from reference TRBV2 and TRBJ2-7, reads EPEVTQTPSHQVTQMGQEVILRCVPISNHLYFYWYRQILGQKVEFLVSFYNNEISEKSEIFDDQFSVERPDGSNFTLKIRSTKLEDSAMYFCASRTSPTSYEQYFGPGTRLTVT.

V usage is TRBV28 and J usage is TRBJ1-2; 12 positions match TRBD1. This CDR3 contains 15 residues. V was pared by 5 bases and J by 8 bases, with 9 bases of the junction left unmatched. The germline V gene has CDR1 MDHEN and CDR2 SYDVKM. CDR3 coding DNA: TGTGCCAGCAGTCAACCGGGACAGGGGGCGCGGGGCTACACCTTC. It codes for CASSQPGQGARGYTF.

The CDR3 reads CASSLSRSEQYF. The DNA of the CDR3 is TGTGCCAGCAGTTTGTCGAGGAGCGAGCAGTACTTC. This chain uses TRBV28 with TRBJ2-7; D is ambiguous. Per germline, CDR1 MDHEN and CDR2 SYDVKM. The CDR3 is made up of 12 amino acids. The germline V and J ends were trimmed by 3 bases and 6 bases, with 9 bases remaining between them.

As regards this clone: At the DNA level, this CDR3 is encoded by other sequences in the same sample as well. V gene TRBV4-1 combines with J gene TRBJ1-1; no definite D call. The CDR3 loop spans 13 amino acids. V lost 1 base, J lost 4 bases, and 7 bases lay in between. CDR1 MGHRA and CDR2 YSYEKL come from the germline V gene. CDR3 protein: CASSQVRSTEAFF. DNA for the CDR3: TGCGCCAGCAGCCAAGTCAGATCCACTGAAGCTTTCTTT.

The V and J genes are TRBV11-2 and TRBJ2-2; D ambiguous. The V and J ends lost 6 bases and 3 bases respectively, with 2 bases between them. This CDR3 is 11 amino acids long. Germline V gene sequence: CDR1 SGHAT, CDR2 FQNNGV. Written as DNA, the CDR3 is TGTGCCAGCAGACACACCGGGGAGCTGTTTTTT. Translation gives CASRHTGELFF. The full variable domain, in which reference TRBV11-2 and TRBJ2-2 provide the parts outside the CDR3, is EAGVAQSPRYKIIEKRQSVAFWCNPISGHATLYWYQQILGQGPKLLIQFQNNGVVDDSQLPKDRFSAERLKGVDSTLKIQPAKLEDSAVYLCASRHTGELFFGEGSRLTVL.

This clone was recorded only once. The J gene is TRBJ1-6, the V gene TRBV5-6; TRBD1 aligns across 7 bases. The length of the CDR3 is 16 residues. Trimming cost V 5 bases and J 7 bases; bases outside gene matches: 12. Per germline, CDR1 SGHDT and CDR2 YYEEEE. This chain's CDR3 is CASSPTAGTANSPLHF. CDR3 bases: TGTGCCAGCAGTCCCACTGCCGGGACAGCAAATTCACCCCTCCACTTT. Filled out from reference TRBV5-6 and TRBJ1-6, the complete variable domain reads DAGVTQSPTHLIKTRGQQVTLRCSPKSGHDTVSWYQQALGQGPQFIFQYYEEEERQRGNFPDRFSGHQFPNYSSELNVNALLLGDSALYLCASSPTAGTANSPLHFGNGTRLTVT.

This clone was observed a single time. This sample includes further DNA sequences coding for the same CDR3. DNA for the CDR3: TGTGCCAGCTCACCGGATCTTAATGAAAAACTGTTTTTT. Protein product: CASSPDLNEKLFF. J is TRBJ1-4 and V is TRBV18; unclear D gene. In germline, CDR1 is KGHSH, CDR2 LQKENI. Trimming shortened V by 3 bases and J by 4 bases, and 6 bases separated the two germline ends. This CDR3 is 13 amino acids long.

The chain employs TRBV2 and TRBJ1-2; 8 bases match TRBD1. The CDR3 consists of 15 residues. The V gene end was trimmed by 6 bases and the J gene end by 4 bases; junction bases not matched to a gene: 10. The germline V gene encodes CDR1 SNHLY and CDR2 FYNNEI. The chain's CDR3 is CASRDRVSTSYGYTF. CDR3 coding DNA: TGTGCCAGCAGGGACAGGGTCTCGACCTCCTATGGCTACACCTTC. Combining the CDR3 with reference TRBV2 and TRBJ1-2 gives the whole variable domain EPEVTQTPSHQVTQMGQEVILRCVPISNHLYFYWYRQILGQKVEFLVSFYNNEISEKSEIFDDQFSVERPDGSNFTLKIRSTKLEDSAMYFCASRDRVSTSYGYTFGSGTRLTVV.

The CDR3 loop is CASSLVGGAGEKLFF. As DNA, the CDR3 is TGTGCCAGCAGCTTGGTTGGGGGGGCTGGGGAAAAACTGTTTTTT. The chain carries TRBV5-4 and TRBJ1-4, with D maybe TRBD1 (6 bases). Germline V gene sequence: CDR1 SGHNT, CDR2 YYREEE (reference sequence). The V end was cut by 0 bases, the J end by 8 bases, with 14 bases between. This CDR3 comprises 15 residues.

V and J are TRBV10-3 and TRBJ2-7, with 9 bases fitting TRBD2. This CDR3 spans 16 amino acids. The germline CDR1 and CDR2 sequences are ENHRY and SYGVKD. The V segment lost 0 bases and the J segment 3 bases; nucleotides outside the gene matches: 6. CDR3 region: CAISESGLAGVYEQYF. The CDR3 DNA follows: TGTGCCATCAGTGAGTCCGGATTAGCGGGAGTCTACGAGCAGTACTTC.

Regarding this clone: Other DNA sequences in this sample translate to the same CDR3. The gene calls are TRBV9 and TRBJ2-2; D is unresolved. This CDR3 has 14 residues. In germline, CDR1 is SGDLS, CDR2 YYNGEE. V lost 0 bases, J lost 5 bases, and 8 bases lay in between. The CDR3 reads CASSVDLGTGELFF. The CDR3 region has the DNA TGTGCCAGCAGCGTAGACCTAGGGACCGGGGAGCTGTTTTTT.

CDR3 DNA: TGTGCCAGCAGCTTAGCGTCTAGCGAGAGCTCCTACGAGCAGTACTTC. Its translation is CASSLASSESSYEQYF. This chain links TRBV7-2 with TRBJ2-7, with a tentative D call TRBD2 (6 bases). The ends were cut back, 0 bases at V and 0 bases at J, with 12 bases in the middle. Germline CDR1 SGHTA, CDR2 FQGNSA. The CDR3 has 16 amino acids.

This clone has a handful of counts. At the DNA level, this CDR3 is encoded by other sequences in the same sample as well. The chain couples TRBV30 to TRBJ1-1, with D possibly matching TRBD1 (5 bases). The CDR3 runs to 11 residues. The V gene's germline CDR1 is GTSNPN and CDR2 SVGIG (reference sequence). The V end lost 2 bases, the J end lost 5 bases, and 6 bases lay between the germline ends. The DNA for the CDR3 is TGTGCCTGGAGTCAGGGTACTGAAGCTTTCTTT. The encoded protein is CAWSQGTEAFF.

As for this clone: Other DNA sequences in this specimen translate into the identical CDR3. J is TRBJ2-3 and V is TRBV7-2; TRBD2 might be the D (5 bases). The CDR3 extends over 12 amino acids. Trimming took 8 bases from V and 5 from J, leaving 11 bases between them. Germline V gene sequence: CDR1 SGHTA, CDR2 FQGNSA. The DNA of the CDR3 is TGTGCCAGCTCCAGCGGTCGAGATACGCAGTATTTT. Amino acids: CASSSGRDTQYF.

This chain uses TRBV7-9 with TRBJ2-3, with 7 bases that match TRBD2. The CDR3 extends over 15 amino acids. Germline V gene sequence: CDR1 SEHNR, CDR2 FQNEAQ (reference sequence). After removal of 5 bases from V and 1 base from J, the junction contained 6 bases not matched to a gene. The DNA for the CDR3 is TGTGCCAGCAGCATCGGGACTATAGGCACAGATACGCAGTATTTT. It yields the protein CASSIGTIGTDTQYF.

J is TRBJ1-2 and V is TRBV20-1; D is uncertain. This CDR3 comprises 10 residues. The V gene's germline CDR1 is DFQATT and CDR2 SNEGSKA (reference sequence). Trimming left V 4 bases short and J 6 bases short, with 6 bases between. CDR3 sequence: CSAIENGYTF. The CDR3 DNA sequence: TGCAGTGCTATCGAGAATGGCTACACCTTC.

The rearrangement links TRBV4-2 to TRBJ2-5; TRBD2 matches 8 bases. CDR3 length equals 16 residues. The trim removed 1 base at V and 1 base at J, leaving 5 bases unmatched. The germline gives CDR1 LGHNA, CDR2 YNFKEQ. The CDR3, as DNA: TGTGCCAGCAGCCAAGTAAGCGGGGGTAGCCAAGAGACCCAGTACTTC. This encodes CASSQVSGGSQETQYF.

In nucleotides, the CDR3 is TGCGCCAGCAGCACCCCTCCGGGACTAGCGGGGGGGCTAACAGATACGCAGTATTTT. This encodes CASSTPPGLAGGLTDTQYF. The chain is built from TRBV5-1 and TRBJ2-3, with 16 nucleotides matching TRBD2. J was trimmed by 3 bases and V by 4 bases; bases with no gene match: 11. In germline, CDR1 is SGHRS, CDR2 YFSETQ. CDR3 length equals 19 residues.

The chain couples TRBV5-1 to TRBJ1-2; a possible D gene is TRBD1 (6 bases). This CDR3 has 14 residues. The germline V and J ends were trimmed by 0 bases and 8 bases, with 14 bases remaining between them. Germline V lookup: CDR1 SGHRS, CDR2 YFSETQ. CDR3 nucleotides: TGCGCCAGCAGCTTGGACGGCAGGGGAAAGGGCTACACCTTC. Its translation: CASSLDGRGKGYTF.

Remarks on this clone: Other nucleotide sequences from this sample produce the same CDR3. The rearrangement uses TRBV19 and TRBJ1-5; weak D call: TRBD1 (5 bases). Germline assignment: CDR1 LNHDA and CDR2 SQIVND (reference sequence). There are 15 residues in the CDR3. Trimming removed 1 base at V and 2 bases at J, with 9 bases between. CDR3 DNA sequence: TGTGCCAGTAGTATAGGGCAGGGAGGCAATCAGCCCCAGCATTTT. Translated, it gives CASSIGQGGNQPQHF.

This clone was counted once. V usage is TRBV4-3 and J usage is TRBJ2-5; 8 positions match TRBD1. This CDR3 contains 15 residues. The germline V gene has CDR1 LGHNA and CDR2 YSLEER. The ends lost 4 bases at V and 5 bases at J; junction bases unmatched: 9. CDR3 DNA: TGCGCCAGCAGCCCTCGGACAGGGAGTATGGAGACCCAGTACTTC. Translated, it gives CASSPRTGSMETQYF.

The chain recombines TRBV7-2 with TRBJ2-3; D not resolved. The CDR3 covers 13 residues. Trimming took off 5 bases at V and 1 base at J, with 7 bases between the two ends. Germline assignment: CDR1 SGHTA and CDR2 FQGNSA. CDR3 protein: CASSKQRTDTQYF. The CDR3 bases are TGTGCCAGCAGCAAACAGCGCACAGATACGCAGTATTTT.

The chain recombines TRBV19 with TRBJ1-1, with 7 bases fitting TRBD1. This CDR3 region has 14 residues. The J segment lost 4 bases and the V segment lost 4 bases, leaving 6 bases of the junction unmatched. The germline V gene has CDR1 LNHDA and CDR2 SQIVND (reference sequence). The chain's CDR3 is CASSTRQGGTEAFF. The CDR3 coding sequence is TGTGCCAGTAGTACCCGACAGGGAGGCACTGAAGCTTTCTTT.

The chain joins TRBV6-6 to TRBJ2-7, with a tentative D call TRBD2 (6 bases). This CDR3 comprises 13 residues. The V gene lost 6 bases and the J gene lost 2 bases, with 11 bases spanning the gap. The germline V gene encodes CDR1 MNHNY and CDR2 SVGAGI (reference sequence). The CDR3 region has the DNA TGTGCCAGCAGAGCCCCGGGAGCCTACGAGCAGTACTTC. Translation gives CASRAPGAYEQYF.

The rearrangement uses TRBV7-2 and TRBJ2-5; the match to TRBD2 covers 10 bases. Germline values: CDR1 SGHTA, CDR2 FQGNSA. The CDR3 has 15 residues. V shed 4 bases and J 5 bases; nucleotides not matched to a gene: 7. Here the CDR3 DNA reads TGTGCCAGCAGCTCATCTAGCGGGAGCTGGGAGACCCAGTACTTC. This codes for CASSSSSGSWETQYF.

This rearrangement joins TRBV6-7 to TRBJ1-6; D remains ambiguous. TRBV6-7 is recorded as an ORF, its role being uncertain. This CDR3 is built from 12 residues. V was trimmed by 6 bases and J by 7 bases, leaving 7 bases between them. CDR3 nucleotide sequence: TGTGCCAGCAGCGAGGGAAATTCACCCCTCCACTTT. Translated, it gives CASSEGNSPLHF.

This chain uses TRBV29-1 with TRBJ2-3; tentative D call: TRBD2 (5 bases). The CDR3 is 11 residues long. The ends were cut back, 6 bases at V and 5 bases at J, with 9 bases in the middle. Germline V lookup: CDR1 SQVTM, CDR2 ANQGSEA. The CDR3 sequence: CSVPRGDTQYF. CDR3 DNA: TGCAGCGTCCCCCGGGGAGATACGCAGTATTTT.

V and J are TRBV7-9 and TRBJ2-7, with 7 positions matching TRBD2. The germline gives CDR1 SEHNR, CDR2 FQNEAQ (reference sequence). CDR3 length: 14 amino acids. V was clipped by 6 bases and J by 1 base; unmatched bases: 6. CDR3 sequence reads: CASSQTGGSYEQYF. The CDR3 nucleotides read TGTGCCAGCAGTCAAACCGGGGGGTCCTACGAGCAGTACTTC. The full variable domain, rest sourced from reference TRBV7-9 and TRBJ2-7, is DTGVSQNPRHKITKRGQNVTFRCDPISEHNRLYWYRQTLGQGPEFLTYFQNEAQLEKSRLLSDRFSAERPKGSFSTLEIQRTEQGDSAMYLCASSQTGGSYEQYFGPGTRLTVT.

J is TRBJ2-7 and V is TRBV10-2, with 7 nucleotides matching TRBD2. The germline CDR1 and CDR2 sequences are WSHSY and SAAADI. The junction had 7 bases not matched to a gene; V was cut back by 8 bases and J by 0 bases. This CDR3 comprises 14 residues. This chain's CDR3 is CASRRWEGSYEQYF. For the CDR3, the DNA is TGCGCCAGCCGGCGGTGGGAGGGCTCCTACGAGCAGTACTTC.

The DNA for the CDR3 is TGCGCCAGCAGCCATTATCGTGGGACAGGAGATTACTATGGCTACACCTTC. Encoded protein: CASSHYRGTGDYYGYTF. The chain combines TRBV4-3 with TRBJ1-2; 8 nucleotides align to TRBD1. The CDR3 length is 17 residues. V shed 3 bases and J 3 bases; nucleotides not matched to a gene: 12. The germline CDR1 and CDR2 sequences are LGHNA and YSLEER.